Sequencing of this T cell receptor (beta chain) was carried out in a study of blood T cell repertoires in COVID-19. The method was immunoSEQ multiplex PCR; TCRdb's version includes in-frame clones alone and lacks a portion of them. The table includes 200,000 to 250,000 clones, around 81% detected once. CDR1 is SEHNR, CDR2 FQNEAQ, per germline (reference sequence). The V end lost 3 bases, the J end lost 5 bases, and 11 bases lay between the germline ends. The CDR3 is 14 amino acids. Sequences were obtained from PBMCs or T cells enriched from blood (not recorded which). This receptor was identified in a woman between 40 and 55 years old with acute COVID-19. V and J are TRBV7-9 and TRBJ1-5; D unclear. CDR3 loop: CASSFAGLDQPQHF. The DNA for the CDR3 is TGTGCCAGCAGCTTTGCCGGCCTAGATCAGCCCCAGCATTTT.